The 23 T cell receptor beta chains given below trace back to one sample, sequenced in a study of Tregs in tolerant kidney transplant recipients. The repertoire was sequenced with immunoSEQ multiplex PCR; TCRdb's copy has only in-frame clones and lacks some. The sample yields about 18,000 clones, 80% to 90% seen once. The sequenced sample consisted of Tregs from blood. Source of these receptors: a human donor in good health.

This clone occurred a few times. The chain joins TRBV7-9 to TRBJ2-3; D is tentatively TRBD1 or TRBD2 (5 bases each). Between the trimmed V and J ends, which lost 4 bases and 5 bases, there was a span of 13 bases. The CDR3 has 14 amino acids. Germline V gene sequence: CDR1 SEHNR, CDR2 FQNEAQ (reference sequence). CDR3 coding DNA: TGTGCCAGCAGCTCATGGGGGTCCGGAGATACGCAGTATTTT. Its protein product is CASSSWGSGDTQYF.

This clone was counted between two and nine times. The CDR3 DNA reads as TGTGCCAGCAGCTTAGCACCCTTGCTGGGGATGAACACTGAAGCTTTCTTT. The encoded protein is CASSLAPLLGMNTEAFF. The genes are TRBV7-9 and TRBJ1-1; no clear D. Per the germline V gene, CDR1 is SEHNR and CDR2 is FQNEAQ (reference sequence). The CDR3 is 17 residues long. V was trimmed by 0 bases and J by 0 bases, leaving 14 bases between them.

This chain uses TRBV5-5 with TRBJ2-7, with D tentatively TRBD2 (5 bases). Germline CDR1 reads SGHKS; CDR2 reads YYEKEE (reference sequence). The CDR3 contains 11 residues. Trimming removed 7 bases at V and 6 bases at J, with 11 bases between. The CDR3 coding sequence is TGTGCCAGCTCAAGGACTGGCGAGCAGTACTTC. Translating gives CASSRTGEQYF.

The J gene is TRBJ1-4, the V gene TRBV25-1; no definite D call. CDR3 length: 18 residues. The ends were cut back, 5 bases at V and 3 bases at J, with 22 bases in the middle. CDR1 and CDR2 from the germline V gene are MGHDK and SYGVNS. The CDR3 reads CASSKRRVRPISNEKLFF. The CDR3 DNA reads TGTGCCAGCAGTAAACGCCGGGTCCGCCCAATCTCTAATGAAAAACTGTTTTTT.

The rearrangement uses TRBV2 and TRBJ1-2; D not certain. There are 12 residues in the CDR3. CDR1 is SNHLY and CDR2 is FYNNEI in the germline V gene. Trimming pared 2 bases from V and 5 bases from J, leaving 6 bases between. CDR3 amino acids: CASSESLYGYTF. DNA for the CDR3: TGTGCCAGCAGTGAATCCCTTTATGGCTACACCTTC.

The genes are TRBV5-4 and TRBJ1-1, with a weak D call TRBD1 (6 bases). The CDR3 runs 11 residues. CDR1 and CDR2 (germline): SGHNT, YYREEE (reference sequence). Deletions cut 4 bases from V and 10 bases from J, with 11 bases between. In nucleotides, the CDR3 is TGTGCCAGCAGCGGAACAGGGAGAGCTTTCTTT. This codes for CASSGTGRAFF. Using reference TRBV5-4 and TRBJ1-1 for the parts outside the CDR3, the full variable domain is ETGVTQSPTHLIKTRGQQVTLRCSSQSGHNTVSWYQQALGQGPQFIFQYYREEENGRGNFPPRFSGLQFPNYSSELNVNALELDDSALYLCASSGTGRAFFGQGTRLTVV.

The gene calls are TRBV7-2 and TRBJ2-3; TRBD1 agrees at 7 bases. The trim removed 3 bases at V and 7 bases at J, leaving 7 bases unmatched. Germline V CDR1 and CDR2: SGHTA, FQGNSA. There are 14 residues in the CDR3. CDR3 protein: CASSLTRQGHTQYF. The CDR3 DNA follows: TGTGCCAGCAGCTTGACCCGACAGGGCCATACGCAGTATTTT.

The DNA of the CDR3 is TGTGCCAGTCGGGGGGGCCCACACGAGCAGTACTTC. It translates to CASRGGPHEQYF. This rearrangement joins TRBV19 to TRBJ2-7; 8 bases align to TRBD2. V lost 8 bases, J lost 5 bases, and 5 bases stayed unmatched. The CDR3 is 12 amino acids. Germline CDR1 reads LNHDA; CDR2 reads SQIVND (reference sequence).

CDR3 protein: CASSLAPDRGQVEQYF. The CDR3 nucleotides read TGTGCCAGCAGCTTAGCGCCGGACAGGGGGCAGGTGGAGCAGTACTTC. The chain uses TRBV7-9 and TRBJ2-7; 11 nucleotides line up with TRBD1. The CDR3 runs to 16 residues. Germline V gives CDR1 SEHNR, CDR2 FQNEAQ (reference sequence). V was pared by 0 bases and J by 7 bases, with 8 bases of the junction left unmatched.

CDR3 sequence: CASSIEGGVGSGANVLTF. The CDR3 DNA reads TGTGCCAGTAGTATAGAGGGCGGGGTAGGTTCTGGGGCCAACGTCCTGACTTTC. The V and J genes are TRBV19 and TRBJ2-6; D is perhaps TRBD2 (6 bases). CDR1 and CDR2 (germline): LNHDA, SQIVND (reference sequence). The CDR3 is 18 residues long. Trimming stripped 0 bases from V and 1 base from J, with 13 bases between. The whole variable domain, filled in from reference TRBV19 and TRBJ2-6, reads DGGITQSPKYLFRKEGQNVTLSCEQNLNHDAMYWYRQDPGQGLRLIYYSQIVNDFQKGDIAEGYSVSREKKESFPLTVTSAQKNPTAFYLCASSIEGGVGSGANVLTFGAGSRLTVL.

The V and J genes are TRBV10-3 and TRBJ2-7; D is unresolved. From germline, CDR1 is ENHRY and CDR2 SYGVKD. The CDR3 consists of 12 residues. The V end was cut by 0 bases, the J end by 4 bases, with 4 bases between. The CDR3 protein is CAISESGYEQYF. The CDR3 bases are TGTGCCATCAGTGAGTCGGGGTACGAGCAGTACTTC.

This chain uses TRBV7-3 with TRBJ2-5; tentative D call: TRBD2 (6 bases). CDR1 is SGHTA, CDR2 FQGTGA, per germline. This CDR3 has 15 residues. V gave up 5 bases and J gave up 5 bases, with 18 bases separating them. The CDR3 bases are TGTGCCAGCAGCCGCTCTCCGGGGGAGAGGGAGACCCAGTACTTC. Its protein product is CASSRSPGERETQYF.

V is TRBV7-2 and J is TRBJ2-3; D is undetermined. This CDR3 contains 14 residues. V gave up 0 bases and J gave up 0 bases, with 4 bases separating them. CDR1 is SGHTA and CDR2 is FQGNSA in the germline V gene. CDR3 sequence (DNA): TGTGCCAGCAGCTTAGCCCTAAGCACAGATACGCAGTATTTT. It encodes CASSLALSTDTQYF.

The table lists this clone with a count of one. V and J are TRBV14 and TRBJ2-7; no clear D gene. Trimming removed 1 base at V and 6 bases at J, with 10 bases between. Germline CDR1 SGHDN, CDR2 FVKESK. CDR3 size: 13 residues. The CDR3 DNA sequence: TGTGCCAGCAGCCAAGTTAGGGTCCGCGAGCAGTACTTC. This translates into CASSQVRVREQYF.

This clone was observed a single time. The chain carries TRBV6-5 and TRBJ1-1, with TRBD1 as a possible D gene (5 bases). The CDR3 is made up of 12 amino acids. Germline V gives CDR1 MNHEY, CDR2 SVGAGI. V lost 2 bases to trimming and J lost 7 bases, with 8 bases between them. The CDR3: CASSYPGREAFF. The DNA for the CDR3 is TGTGCCAGCAGTTACCCAGGGCGTGAAGCTTTCTTT.

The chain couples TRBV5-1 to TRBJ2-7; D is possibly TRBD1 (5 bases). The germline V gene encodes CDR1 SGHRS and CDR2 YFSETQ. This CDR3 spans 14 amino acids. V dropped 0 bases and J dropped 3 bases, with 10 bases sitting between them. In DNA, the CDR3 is TGCGCCAGCAGCTTGGAAGGGGCAGGCTACGAGCAGTACTTC. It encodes CASSLEGAGYEQYF.

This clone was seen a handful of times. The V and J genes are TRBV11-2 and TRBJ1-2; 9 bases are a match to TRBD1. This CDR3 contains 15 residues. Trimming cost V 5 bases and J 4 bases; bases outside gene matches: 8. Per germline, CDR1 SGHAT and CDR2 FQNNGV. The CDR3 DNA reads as TGTGCCAGCAGCCCCACCGGGACAGGGACCTATGGCTACACCTTC. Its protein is CASSPTGTGTYGYTF. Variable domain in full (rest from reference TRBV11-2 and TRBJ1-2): EAGVAQSPRYKIIEKRQSVAFWCNPISGHATLYWYQQILGQGPKLLIQFQNNGVVDDSQLPKDRFSAERLKGVDSTLKIQPAKLEDSAVYLCASSPTGTGTYGYTFGSGTRLTVV.

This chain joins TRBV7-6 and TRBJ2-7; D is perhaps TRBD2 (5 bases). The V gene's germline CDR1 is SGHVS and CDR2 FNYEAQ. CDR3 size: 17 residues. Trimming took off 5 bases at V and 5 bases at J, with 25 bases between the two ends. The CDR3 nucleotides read TGTGCCAGCAGCGAGAAACCCTTAACCCCTAGCCGAGACGAGCAGTACTTC. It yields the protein CASSEKPLTPSRDEQYF.

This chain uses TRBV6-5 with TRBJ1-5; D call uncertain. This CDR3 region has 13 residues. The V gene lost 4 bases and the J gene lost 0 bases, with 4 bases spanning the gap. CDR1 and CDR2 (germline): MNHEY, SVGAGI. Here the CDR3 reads CASSSNSNQPQHF. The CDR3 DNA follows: TGTGCCAGCAGTTCAAATAGCAATCAGCCCCAGCATTTT.

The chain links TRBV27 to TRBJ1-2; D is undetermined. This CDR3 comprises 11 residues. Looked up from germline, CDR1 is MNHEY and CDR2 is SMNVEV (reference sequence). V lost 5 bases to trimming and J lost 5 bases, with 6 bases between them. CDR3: CASSDLYGYTF. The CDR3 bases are TGTGCCAGCAGTGACCTATATGGCTACACCTTC.

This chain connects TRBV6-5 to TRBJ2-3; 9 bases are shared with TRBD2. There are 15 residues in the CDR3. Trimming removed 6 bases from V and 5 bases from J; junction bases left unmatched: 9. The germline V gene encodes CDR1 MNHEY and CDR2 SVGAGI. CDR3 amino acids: CASRGSGGPLDTQYF. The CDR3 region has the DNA TGTGCCAGCAGAGGCAGCGGGGGGCCCTTAGATACGCAGTATTTT.

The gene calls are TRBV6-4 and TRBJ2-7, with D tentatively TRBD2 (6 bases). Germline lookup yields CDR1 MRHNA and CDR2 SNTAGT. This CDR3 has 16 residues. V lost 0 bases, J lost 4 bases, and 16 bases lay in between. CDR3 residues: CASSDSWRGRVYEQYF. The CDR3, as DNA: TGTGCCAGCAGTGACTCGTGGAGGGGCCGGGTTTACGAGCAGTACTTC.

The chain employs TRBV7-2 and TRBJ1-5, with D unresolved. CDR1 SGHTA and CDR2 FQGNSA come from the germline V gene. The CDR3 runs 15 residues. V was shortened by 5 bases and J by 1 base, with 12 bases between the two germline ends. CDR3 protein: CASSPAARSNQPQHF. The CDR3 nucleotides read TGTGCCAGCAGCCCCGCGGCGCGAAGCAATCAGCCCCAGCATTTT.